Below, 18 T cell receptor beta chains from the same sample are listed, as sequenced in a study of blood T cell repertoires in COVID-19. Assay used: immunoSEQ multiplex PCR; TCRdb lists only in-frame clones, some missing. The sample includes 180,000 or so clones, approximately 80% seen only once; the top ten take 8% to 13%. The source material was PBMCs or T cells enriched from blood (not recorded which). Receptors were obtained from a man aged 50-59 years who had recovered from COVID-19.

This chain joins TRBV30 and TRBJ1-5; 7 positions agree with TRBD1. Germline CDR1 and CDR2: GTSNPN and SVGIG (reference sequence). This CDR3 has 13 residues. Germline trimming cut 0 bases from V and 5 bases from J; bases unmatched to any gene: 1. The chain's CDR3 is CAWSVQGHQPQHF. CDR3 nucleotide sequence: TGTGCCTGGAGTGTACAGGGGCATCAGCCCCAGCATTTT.

DNA of the CDR3: TGTGCCAGCAGCTTAGACACGAGCTCCTATAATTCACCCCTCCACTTT. It encodes CASSLDTSSYNSPLHF. The gene calls are TRBV5-4 and TRBJ1-6; D gene uncertain. The germline V gene has CDR1 SGHNT and CDR2 YYREEE (reference sequence). With 2 bases removed from V and 0 bases from J, the gap between germline ends came to 9 bases. The CDR3 consists of 16 residues.

This clone was recorded only once. The CDR3 DNA reads TGTGCCACCAGCAGAGGGGGGAGACAGGGGGCCTATGAAAAACTGTTTTTT. It specifies CATSRGGRQGAYEKLFF. The chain carries TRBV15 and TRBJ1-4; 10 nucleotides line up with TRBD1. CDR3 length: 17 residues. V dropped 1 base and J dropped 6; count of bases not matched to a gene: 8. From germline, CDR1 is LNHNV and CDR2 YYDKDF (reference sequence).

V is TRBV7-8 and J is TRBJ1-2; 8 bases are a match to TRBD1. After removal of 1 base from V and 6 bases from J, the junction contained 7 bases not matched to a gene. Germline V gene sequence: CDR1 SGHVS, CDR2 FQNEAQ. The CDR3 sequence is 15 residues long. Here the CDR3 reads CASSLVGQGDHGYTF. The CDR3 nucleotides read TGTGCCAGCAGCTTAGTCGGACAGGGTGATCATGGCTACACCTTC.

The V call is TRBV15, the J call TRBJ1-1; D is perhaps TRBD1 (5 bases). The CDR3 runs 15 residues. Looked up from germline, CDR1 is LNHNV and CDR2 is YYDKDF (reference sequence). V gave up 0 bases and J gave up 5 bases, with 13 bases separating them. CDR3 protein: CATSRDWGGGTEAFF. The CDR3 DNA is TGTGCCACCAGCAGAGATTGGGGGGGAGGGACTGAAGCTTTCTTT.

A single count supports this clone. The genes are TRBV5-1 and TRBJ1-6; a weak D match, TRBD1 (5 bases). The CDR3 has 14 residues. V dropped 0 bases and J dropped 10 bases, with 11 bases sitting between them. The germline gives CDR1 SGHRS, CDR2 YFSETQ. CDR3 residues: CASSLEAGRSPLHF. The DNA for the CDR3 is TGCGCCAGCAGCTTGGAGGCAGGGCGCTCACCCCTCCACTTT.

The chain is built from TRBV2 and TRBJ1-1; no definite D call. The CDR3 spans 15 residues. The germline CDR1 and CDR2 sequences are SNHLY and FYNNEI. Trimming took off 4 bases at V and 4 bases at J, with 16 bases between the two ends. The CDR3 DNA sequence: TGTGCCAGCAGTGTCTCGGCGGTCCTGGGCACTGAAGCTTTCTTT. Amino acids: CASSVSAVLGTEAFF.

The rearrangement joins TRBV19 to TRBJ2-5, with no clear D. The CDR3 runs 15 residues. Per the germline V gene, CDR1 is LNHDA and CDR2 is SQIVND (reference sequence). Trimming cost V 1 base and J 2 bases, with 11 bases left between them. DNA of the CDR3: TGTGCCAGTAGTATAGGCCAGATACCTCAAGAGACCCAGTACTTC. Its translation is CASSIGQIPQETQYF. Variable domain in full (rest from reference TRBV19 and TRBJ2-5): DGGITQSPKYLFRKEGQNVTLSCEQNLNHDAMYWYRQDPGQGLRLIYYSQIVNDFQKGDIAEGYSVSREKKESFPLTVTSAQKNPTAFYLCASSIGQIPQETQYFGPGTRLLVL.

V is TRBV12-3 or TRBV12-4 and J is TRBJ2-7; tentatively, D is TRBD1 (5 bases). There are 13 residues in the CDR3. V lost 1 base and J lost 3, with 7 bases in between. The CDR3 is CASSLGRVYEQYF. The CDR3 bases are TGTGCCAGCAGTTTAGGCAGGGTCTACGAGCAGTACTTC.

This CDR3 reads CASPPRDRVLVNTEAFF. CDR3 nucleotides: TGTGCCAGCCCTCCTCGGGACAGGGTCCTGGTGAACACTGAAGCTTTCTTT. The gene calls are TRBV28 and TRBJ1-1, with 9 bases lining up with TRBD1. V shed 8 bases, J shed 0 bases, and the junction held 13 bases outside the gene matches. Germline lookup yields CDR1 MDHEN and CDR2 SYDVKM. The CDR3 loop spans 17 amino acids.

V gene TRBV6-5 combines with J gene TRBJ2-1; 9 nucleotides line up with TRBD2. The CDR3 contains 15 residues. Germline V gene data show CDR1 as MNHEY and CDR2 as SVGAGI. V shed 8 bases, J shed 5 bases, and the junction held 10 bases outside the gene matches. CDR3 amino acids: CASHRAGGGDNEQFF. The DNA for the CDR3 is TGTGCCAGCCACCGAGCGGGGGGTGGGGACAATGAGCAGTTCTTC.

The chain uses TRBV18 and TRBJ1-5; D gene ambiguous. The CDR3 extends over 13 amino acids. The germline CDR1 and CDR2 sequences are KGHSH and LQKENI. V was clipped by 2 bases and J by 6 bases, with 8 bases between them. For the CDR3, the DNA is TGTGCCAGCTCACCAGGTTCGAGTCAGCCCCAGCATTTT. Encoded protein: CASSPGSSQPQHF.

This chain joins TRBV9 and TRBJ2-3; TRBD2 aligns across 8 bases. The CDR3 runs 16 residues. Losses at the gene ends were 0 bases for V and 4 bases for J; bases not matched to a gene: 7. Germline CDR1 reads SGDLS; CDR2 reads YYNGEE. CDR3 in DNA: TGTGCCAGCAGCGTAGCCTCTAGCGGGTGGGCAGATACGCAGTATTTT. The encoded protein is CASSVASSGWADTQYF.

V gene TRBV5-1 combines with J gene TRBJ2-1; weak D call: TRBD2 (6 bases). Per germline, CDR1 SGHRS and CDR2 YFSETQ. V lost 5 bases and J lost 5, with 14 bases in between. The CDR3 extends over 14 amino acids. As DNA, the CDR3 is TGCGCCAGCAGGTGGGGGGACTTTAACAATGAGCAGTTCTTC. Translated, it gives CASRWGDFNNEQFF.

This clone was detected a few times. The chain uses TRBV5-1 and TRBJ2-1; 13 bases match TRBD2. The CDR3 spans 15 residues. The germline CDR1 and CDR2 sequences are SGHRS and YFSETQ. After removal of 4 bases from V and 5 bases from J, the junction contained 3 bases not matched to a gene. The CDR3 DNA follows: TGCGCCAGCAGCCGCGGGACTAGCGGGAACAATGAGCAGTTCTTC. This encodes CASSRGTSGNNEQFF.

This clone is a singleton in its sample. The chain recombines TRBV5-4 with TRBJ1-1; TRBD1 aligns across 8 bases. J gave up 0 bases and V 4 bases, and 14 bases lay outside the gene matches. The CDR3 runs 18 residues. Germline loops: CDR1 SGHNT, CDR2 YYREEE (reference sequence). CDR3 nucleotides: TGTGCCAGCAGCCGTTTTTCCGGGACAGGCTCTATGAACACTGAAGCTTTCTTT. It translates to CASSRFSGTGSMNTEAFF.

This clone has only one observation. The chain employs TRBV27 and TRBJ1-6; no clear D. CDR3 length: 16 residues. Trimming cost V 7 bases and J 0 bases, with 13 bases left between them. Germline V gene lookup returns CDR1 MNHEY and CDR2 SMNVEV (reference sequence). The CDR3 DNA follows: TGTGCCAGCAAGAGTTCCCTGAGCTCCTATAATTCACCCCTCCACTTT. Translation: CASKSSLSSYNSPLHF.

This rearrangement joins TRBV5-1 to TRBJ1-6, with D possibly being TRBD1 (6 bases). V was shortened by 3 bases and J by 7 bases, with 17 bases between the two germline ends. Germline V gene sequence: CDR1 SGHRS, CDR2 YFSETQ. The CDR3 extends over 16 amino acids. The CDR3 DNA follows: TGCGCCAGCAGCTCGGGGGGCAGGGCGGTGAATTCACCCCTCCACTTT. It encodes CASSSGGRAVNSPLHF.